This paragraph covers one T cell receptor beta chain sequence. The antigen is undetermined. This specimen belongs to a study of identifying expanded T cells in peripheral blood. Findings of the study overall: Clone count variance between roughly 2-week samples rose with total template count. Over approximately two and four weeks, about 17 and 20 clones changed, versus approximately 1.1 between replicates.

Sequenced by immunoSEQ multiplex PCR; TCRdb stores in-frame clones only, minus some. Of some 76,000 clones listed, 85% to 90% are singletons. During the collection period, no donor immune events like infections were recorded. The CDR3 runs to 12 residues. Germline values: CDR1 SGHRS, CDR2 YFSETQ. The V end lost 3 bases, the J end lost 4 bases, and 7 bases lay between the germline ends. This rearrangement joins TRBV5-1 to TRBJ1-1, with D hard to call. Sequencing was carried out using blood. This TCR came from a person aged 18 to 70 in good health. In DNA, the CDR3 is TGCGCCAGCAGCTCGTCTTTCACTGAAGCTTTCTTT. The encoded protein is CASSSSFTEAFF. The full variable domain, its missing parts supplied by reference TRBV5-1 and TRBJ1-1, is KAGVTQTPRYLIKTRGQQVTLSCSPISGHRSVSWYQQTPGQGLQFLFEYFSETQRNKGNFPGRFSGRQFSNSRSEMNVSTLELGDSALYLCASSSSFTEAFFGQGTRLTVV.